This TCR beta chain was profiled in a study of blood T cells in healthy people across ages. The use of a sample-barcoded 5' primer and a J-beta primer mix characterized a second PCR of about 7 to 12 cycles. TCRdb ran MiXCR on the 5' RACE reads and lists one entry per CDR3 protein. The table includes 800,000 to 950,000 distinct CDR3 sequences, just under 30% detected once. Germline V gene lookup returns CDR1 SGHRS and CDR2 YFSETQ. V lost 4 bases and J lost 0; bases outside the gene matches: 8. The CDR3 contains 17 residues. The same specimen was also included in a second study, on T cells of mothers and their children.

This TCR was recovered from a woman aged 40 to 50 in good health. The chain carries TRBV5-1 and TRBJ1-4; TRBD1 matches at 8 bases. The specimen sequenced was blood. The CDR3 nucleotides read TGCGCCAGCAGCCCGGGACAGGATATGCCAACTAATGAAAAACTGTTTTTT. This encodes CASSPGQDMPTNEKLFF.